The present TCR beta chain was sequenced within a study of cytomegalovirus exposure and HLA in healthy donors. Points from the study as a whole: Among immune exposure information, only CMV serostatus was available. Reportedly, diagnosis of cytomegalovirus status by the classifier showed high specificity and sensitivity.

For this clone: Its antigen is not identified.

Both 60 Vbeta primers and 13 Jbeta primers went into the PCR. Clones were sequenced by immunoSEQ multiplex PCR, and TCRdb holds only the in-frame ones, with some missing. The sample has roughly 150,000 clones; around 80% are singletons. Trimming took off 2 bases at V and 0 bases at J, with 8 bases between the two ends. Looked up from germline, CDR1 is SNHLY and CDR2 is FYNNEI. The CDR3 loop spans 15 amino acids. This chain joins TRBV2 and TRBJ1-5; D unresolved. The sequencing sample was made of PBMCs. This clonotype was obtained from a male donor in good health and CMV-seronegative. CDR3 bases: TGTGCCAGCAGTGAAAACAGTTATAGCAATCAGCCCCAGCATTTT. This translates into CASSENSYSNQPQHF.